This T cell receptor (beta chain) was obtained from a study of blood T cell repertoires in COVID-19. The CDR3 sequence is 15 residues long. V was clipped by 5 bases and J by 4 bases; unmatched bases: 10. From germline, CDR1 is SGHVS and CDR2 FQNEAQ. Produced via immunoSEQ multiplex PCR; TCRdb's table is partial and in-frame only. The data contain about 200,000 clones, 84% of them seen just once; the ten biggest clones take up 7.5%. The study counted Cohort 3 donors as recovered given two negative PCRs, clearance, or symptom resolution. This clonotype was sampled from a man aged 35 to 55 who had recovered from COVID-19. Material: PBMCs or T cells enriched from blood (not recorded which). The rearrangement links TRBV7-8 to TRBJ1-2, with 7 bases identical to TRBD1. The CDR3 nucleotides are TGTGCCAGCAGCAAAGACAGGGCCCTACTCTATGGCTACACCTTC. The encoded protein is CASSKDRALLYGYTF.